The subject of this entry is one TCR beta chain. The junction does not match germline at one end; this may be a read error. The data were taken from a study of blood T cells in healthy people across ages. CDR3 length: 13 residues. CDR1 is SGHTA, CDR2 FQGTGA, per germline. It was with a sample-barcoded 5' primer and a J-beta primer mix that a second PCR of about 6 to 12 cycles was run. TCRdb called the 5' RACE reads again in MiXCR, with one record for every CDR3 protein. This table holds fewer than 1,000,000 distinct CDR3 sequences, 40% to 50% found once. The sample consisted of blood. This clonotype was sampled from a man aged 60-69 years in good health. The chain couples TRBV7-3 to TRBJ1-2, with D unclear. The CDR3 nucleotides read TGTACCAGCAGCCCAATCCCTAACTATGGCTACACCTTC. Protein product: CTSSPIPNYGYTF. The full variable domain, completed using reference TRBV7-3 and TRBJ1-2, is GAGVSQTPSNKVTEKGKYVELRCDPISGHTALYWYRQSLGQGPEFLIYFQGTGAADDSGLPNDRFFAVRPEGSVSTLKIQRTERGDSAVYLCTSSPIPNYGYTFGSGTRLTVV.